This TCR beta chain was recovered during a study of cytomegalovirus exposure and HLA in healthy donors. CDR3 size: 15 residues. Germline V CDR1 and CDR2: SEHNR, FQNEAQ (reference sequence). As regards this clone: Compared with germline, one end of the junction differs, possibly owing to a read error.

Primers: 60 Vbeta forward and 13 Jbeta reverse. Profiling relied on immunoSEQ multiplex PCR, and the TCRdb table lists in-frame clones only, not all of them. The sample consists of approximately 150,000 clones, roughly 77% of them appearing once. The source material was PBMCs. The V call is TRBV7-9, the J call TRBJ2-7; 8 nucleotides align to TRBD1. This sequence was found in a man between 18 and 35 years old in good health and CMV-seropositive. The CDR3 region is CSSSLGQGPGSEQYF. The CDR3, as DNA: TGTTCCAGCAGCTTAGGACAGGGTCCGGGCTCCGAGCAGTACTTC.